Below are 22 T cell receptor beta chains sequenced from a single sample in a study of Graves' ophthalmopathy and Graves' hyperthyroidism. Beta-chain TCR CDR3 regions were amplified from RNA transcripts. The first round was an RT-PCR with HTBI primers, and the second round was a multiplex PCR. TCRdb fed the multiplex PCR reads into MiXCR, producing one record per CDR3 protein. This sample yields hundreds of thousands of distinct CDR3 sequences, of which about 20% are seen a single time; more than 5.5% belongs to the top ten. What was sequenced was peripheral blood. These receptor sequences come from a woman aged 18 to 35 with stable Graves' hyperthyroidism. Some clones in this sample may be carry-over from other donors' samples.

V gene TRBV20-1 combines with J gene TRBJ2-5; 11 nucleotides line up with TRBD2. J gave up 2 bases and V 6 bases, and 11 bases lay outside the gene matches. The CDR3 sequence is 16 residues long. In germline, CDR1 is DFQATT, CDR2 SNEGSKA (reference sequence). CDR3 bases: TGCAGTGCCCCACCCTGGCTAGCGGGGGGACAAGAGACCCAGTACTTC. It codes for CSAPPWLAGGQETQYF.

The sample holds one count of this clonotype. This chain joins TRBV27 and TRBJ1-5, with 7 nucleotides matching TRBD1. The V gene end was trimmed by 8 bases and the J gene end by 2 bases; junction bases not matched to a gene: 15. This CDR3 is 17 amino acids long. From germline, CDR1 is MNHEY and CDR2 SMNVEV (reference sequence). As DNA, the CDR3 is TGTGCCAGCGCTCTCTTGGGATACACAGGGGGCAATCAGCCCCAGCATTTT. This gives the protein CASALLGYTGGNQPQHF.

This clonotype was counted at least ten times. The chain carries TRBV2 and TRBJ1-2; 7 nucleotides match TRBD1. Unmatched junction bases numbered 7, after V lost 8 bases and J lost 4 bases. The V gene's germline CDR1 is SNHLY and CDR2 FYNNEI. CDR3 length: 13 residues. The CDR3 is CASSPTGTYGYTF. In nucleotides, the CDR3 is TGTGCCAGCTCCCCGACAGGGACCTATGGCTACACCTTC.

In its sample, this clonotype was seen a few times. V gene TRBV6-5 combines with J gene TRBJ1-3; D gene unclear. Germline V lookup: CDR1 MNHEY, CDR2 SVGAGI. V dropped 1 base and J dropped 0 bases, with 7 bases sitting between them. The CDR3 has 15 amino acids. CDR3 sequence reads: CASSYFVSSGNTIYF. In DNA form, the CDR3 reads TGTGCCAGCAGTTACTTTGTCAGCTCTGGAAACACCATATATTTT.

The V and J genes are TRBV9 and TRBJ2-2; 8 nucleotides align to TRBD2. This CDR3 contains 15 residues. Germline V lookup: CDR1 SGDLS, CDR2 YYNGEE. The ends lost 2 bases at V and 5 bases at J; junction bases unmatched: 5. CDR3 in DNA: TGTGCCAGCAGCGTTAGGTCTAGCGGGACCGGGGAGCTGTTTTTT. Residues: CASSVRSSGTGELFF.

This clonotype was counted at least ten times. CDR3 in amino acids: CASSLSSGQYYGYTF. CDR3 DNA: TGCGCCAGCAGCTTGTCTTCCGGACAGTACTATGGCTACACCTTC. V usage is TRBV5-1 and J usage is TRBJ1-2; the D gene is possibly TRBD1 (6 bases). CDR1 is SGHRS and CDR2 is YFSETQ in the germline V gene. V was shortened by 1 base and J by 3 bases, with 13 bases between the two germline ends. The length of the CDR3 is 15 residues.

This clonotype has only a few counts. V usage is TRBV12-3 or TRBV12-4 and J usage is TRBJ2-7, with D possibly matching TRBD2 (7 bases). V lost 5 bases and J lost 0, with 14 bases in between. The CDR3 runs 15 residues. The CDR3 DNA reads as TGTGCCAGCAGTGTCCGGGGGGCTAGCTCCTACGAGCAGTACTTC. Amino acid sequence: CASSVRGASSYEQYF.

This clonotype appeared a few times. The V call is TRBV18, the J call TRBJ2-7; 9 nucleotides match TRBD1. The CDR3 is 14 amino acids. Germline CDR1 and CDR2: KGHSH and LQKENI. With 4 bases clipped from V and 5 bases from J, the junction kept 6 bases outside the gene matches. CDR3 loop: CASSQGQGRDEQYF. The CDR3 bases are TGTGCCAGCTCACAGGGACAGGGTCGGGACGAGCAGTACTTC.

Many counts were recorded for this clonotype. CDR3 DNA: TGTGCCAGCAGTCTTAGACGGACAAATGGAAACACCATATATTTT. Translated, it gives CASSLRRTNGNTIYF. V and J are TRBV6-5 and TRBJ1-3; tentative D call: TRBD1 (5 bases). With 5 bases removed from V and 3 bases from J, the gap between germline ends came to 14 bases. Per the germline V gene, CDR1 is MNHEY and CDR2 is SVGAGI. This CDR3 has 15 amino acids.

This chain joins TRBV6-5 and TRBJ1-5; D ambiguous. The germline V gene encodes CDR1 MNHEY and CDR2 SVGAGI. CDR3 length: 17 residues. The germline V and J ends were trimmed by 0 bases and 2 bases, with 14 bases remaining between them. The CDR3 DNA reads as TGTGCCAGCAGTTACTCGGCCCCGTTCACGGGCAATCAGCCCCAGCATTTT. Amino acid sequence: CASSYSAPFTGNQPQHF.

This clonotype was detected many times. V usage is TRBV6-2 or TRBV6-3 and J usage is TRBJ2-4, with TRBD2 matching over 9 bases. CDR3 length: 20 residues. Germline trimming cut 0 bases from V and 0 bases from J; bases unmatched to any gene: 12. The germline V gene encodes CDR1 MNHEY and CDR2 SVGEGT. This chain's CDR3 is CASSYSPISGSYLAKNIQYF. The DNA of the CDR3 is TGTGCCAGCAGTTACTCTCCGATTAGCGGGAGCTATCTAGCCAAAAACATTCAGTACTTC.

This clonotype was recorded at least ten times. CDR3 amino acids: CASSPGSSNYGYTF. Here the CDR3 DNA reads TGTGCCAGCTCACCAGGTAGCTCTAACTATGGCTACACCTTC. The rearrangement uses TRBV18 and TRBJ1-2; the D is unclear. CDR1 KGHSH and CDR2 LQKENI come from the germline V gene. V gave up 2 bases and J gave up 0 bases, with 7 bases separating them. This CDR3 contains 14 residues.

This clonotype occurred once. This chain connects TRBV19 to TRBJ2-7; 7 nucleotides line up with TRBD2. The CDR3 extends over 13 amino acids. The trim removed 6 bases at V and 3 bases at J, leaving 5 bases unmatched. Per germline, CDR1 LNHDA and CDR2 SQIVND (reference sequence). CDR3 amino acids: CASSIREGYEQYF. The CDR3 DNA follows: TGTGCCAGTAGCATAAGGGAGGGCTACGAGCAGTACTTC.

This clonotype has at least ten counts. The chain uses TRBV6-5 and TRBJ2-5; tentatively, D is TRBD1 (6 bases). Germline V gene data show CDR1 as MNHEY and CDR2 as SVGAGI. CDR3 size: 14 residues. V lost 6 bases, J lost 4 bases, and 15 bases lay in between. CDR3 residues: CASRNRASGETQYF. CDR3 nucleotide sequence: TGTGCCAGCAGAAACAGGGCGTCGGGAGAGACCCAGTACTTC.

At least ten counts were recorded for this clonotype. The CDR3 DNA reads as TGCGCCAGCAGCCCAGTGCTCATGAACACTGAAGCTTTCTTT. This translates into CASSPVLMNTEAFF. The chain joins TRBV5-1 to TRBJ1-1; no reliable D call. The germline CDR1 and CDR2 sequences are SGHRS and YFSETQ. The CDR3 is 14 amino acids. V lost 4 bases and J 0 bases, leaving 10 bases between the germline ends.

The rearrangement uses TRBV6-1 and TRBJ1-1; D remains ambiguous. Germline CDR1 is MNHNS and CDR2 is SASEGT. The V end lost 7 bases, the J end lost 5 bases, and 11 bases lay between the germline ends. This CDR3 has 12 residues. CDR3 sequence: CASTQGVTEAFF. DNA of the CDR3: TGTGCCAGCACCCAAGGCGTGACTGAAGCTTTCTTT.

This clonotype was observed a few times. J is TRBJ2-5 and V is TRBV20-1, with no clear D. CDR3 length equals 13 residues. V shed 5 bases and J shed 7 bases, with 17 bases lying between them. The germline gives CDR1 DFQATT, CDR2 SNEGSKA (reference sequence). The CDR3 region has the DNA TGCAGTGCTTACAGATCCCCCGGCGGGACCCAGTACTTC. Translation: CSAYRSPGGTQYF.

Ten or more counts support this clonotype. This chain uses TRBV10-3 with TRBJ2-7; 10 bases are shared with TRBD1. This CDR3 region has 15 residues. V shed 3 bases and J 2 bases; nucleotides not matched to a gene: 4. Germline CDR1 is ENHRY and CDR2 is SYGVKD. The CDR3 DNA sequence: TGTGCCATCAGTGATATGGGACAGGGGACCTACGAGCAGTACTTC. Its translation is CAISDMGQGTYEQYF.

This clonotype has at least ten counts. CDR3 nucleotides: TGCAGCGTTGGGGACGGGGGATCTGGGGCCAACGTCCTGACTTTC. Encoded protein: CSVGDGGSGANVLTF. This sequence joins TRBV29-1 and TRBJ2-6, with a tentative D call TRBD2 (6 bases). Trimming cost V 4 bases and J 1 base, with 11 bases left between them. Germline values: CDR1 SQVTM, CDR2 ANQGSEA. The CDR3 is 15 residues long.

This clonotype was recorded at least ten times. The CDR3 DNA follows: TGTGCCAGTACCTATTACCCGAACACTGAAGCTTTCTTT. The encoded protein is CASTYYPNTEAFF. This chain connects TRBV19 to TRBJ1-1; D gene uncertain. Germline loops: CDR1 LNHDA, CDR2 SQIVND (reference sequence). The CDR3 sequence is 13 residues long. Trimming took 7 bases from V and 1 from J, leaving 10 bases between them.

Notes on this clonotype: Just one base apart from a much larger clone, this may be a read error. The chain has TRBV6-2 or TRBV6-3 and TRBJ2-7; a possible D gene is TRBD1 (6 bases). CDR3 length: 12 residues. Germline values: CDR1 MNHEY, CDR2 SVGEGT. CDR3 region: CAGSGGQHEQYF. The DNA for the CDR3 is TGTGCCGGCAGTGGGGGCCAGCACGAGCAGTACTTC.

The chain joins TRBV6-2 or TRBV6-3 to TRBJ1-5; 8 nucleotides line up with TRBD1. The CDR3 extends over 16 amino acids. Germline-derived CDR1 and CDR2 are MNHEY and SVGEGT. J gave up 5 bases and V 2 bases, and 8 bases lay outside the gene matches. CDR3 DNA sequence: TGTGCCAGCAGTTACGTCCCGGACAGGGTAGATCAGCCCCAGCATTTT. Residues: CASSYVPDRVDQPQHF.